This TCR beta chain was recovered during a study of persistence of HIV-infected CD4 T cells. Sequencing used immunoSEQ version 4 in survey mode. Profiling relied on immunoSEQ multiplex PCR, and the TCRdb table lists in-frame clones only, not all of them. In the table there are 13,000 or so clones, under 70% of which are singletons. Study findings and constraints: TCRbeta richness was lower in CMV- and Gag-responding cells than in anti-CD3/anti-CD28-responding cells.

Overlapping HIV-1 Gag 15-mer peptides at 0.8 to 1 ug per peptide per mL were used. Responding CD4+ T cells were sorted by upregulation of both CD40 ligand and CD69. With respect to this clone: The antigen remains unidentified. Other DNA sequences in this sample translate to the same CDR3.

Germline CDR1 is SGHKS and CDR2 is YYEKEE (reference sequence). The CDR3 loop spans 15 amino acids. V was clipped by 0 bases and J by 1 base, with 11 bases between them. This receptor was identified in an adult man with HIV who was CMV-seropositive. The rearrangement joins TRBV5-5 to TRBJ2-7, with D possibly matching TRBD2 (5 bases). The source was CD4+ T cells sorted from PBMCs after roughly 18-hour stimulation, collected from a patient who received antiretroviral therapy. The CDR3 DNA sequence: TGTGCCAGCAGCTTGGAAGAGGGCGGATCCTACGAGCAGTACTTC. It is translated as CASSLEEGGSYEQYF.